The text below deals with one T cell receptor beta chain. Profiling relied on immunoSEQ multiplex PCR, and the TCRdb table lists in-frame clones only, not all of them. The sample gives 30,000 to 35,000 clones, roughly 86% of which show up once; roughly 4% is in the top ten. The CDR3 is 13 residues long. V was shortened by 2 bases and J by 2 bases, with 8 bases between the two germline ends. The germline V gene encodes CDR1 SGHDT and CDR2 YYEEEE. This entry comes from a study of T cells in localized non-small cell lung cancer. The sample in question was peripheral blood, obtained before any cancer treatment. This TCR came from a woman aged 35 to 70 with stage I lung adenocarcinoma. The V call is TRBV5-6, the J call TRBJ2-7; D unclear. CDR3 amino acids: CASSLEDTYEQYF. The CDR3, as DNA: TGTGCCAGCAGCTTAGAAGATACCTACGAGCAGTACTTC.